This T cell receptor (beta chain) originates from a study of graft-versus-host responses after intestinal transplantation. Trimming shortened V by 5 bases and J by 1 base, and 17 bases separated the two germline ends. The CDR3 is 16 residues long. The germline V gene encodes CDR1 SNHLY and CDR2 FYNNEI. Sequencing used immunoSEQ multiplex PCR; TCRdb keeps in-frame clones, though not all of them. Altogether more than 60,000 clones are present, less than 95% being singletons, with the ten largest covering roughly 1.3%. A word on this clone: The antigen remains unidentified.

The chain carries TRBV2 and TRBJ1-1; unclear D gene. This specimen was unstimulated CD8+ T cells sorted from spleen or lymph node cells, taken before intestinal transplant. The sequence derives from a human donor who received an intestinal transplant. For the CDR3, the DNA is TGTGCCAGCAGTTATAATCGGGCGGAGGGGAACACTGAAGCTTTCTTT. It encodes CASSYNRAEGNTEAFF.